This T cell receptor beta chain is drawn from a study of OX40 agonist ivuxolimab in advanced cancers. Details on this clone: Its cognate antigen is unknown.

Per the germline V gene, CDR1 is SEHNR and CDR2 is FQNEAQ (reference sequence). The CDR3 sequence is 15 residues long. Germline trimming cut 0 bases from V and 3 bases from J; bases unmatched to any gene: 3. Clones were sequenced by immunoSEQ multiplex PCR, and TCRdb holds only the in-frame ones, with some missing. The sample contains 99,000 or so clones, roughly 95% of which appear only once. General observations from the study: Some patients without response likewise showed low normalized clonal expansion.

The source of this sequence is an adult with an advanced solid tumor such as melanoma, head and neck, liver or kidney cancer. The sequencing here drew on CD4+ or CD8+ T cells sorted from blood, taken in a trial of the OX40 agonist ivuxolimab. V and J are TRBV7-9 and TRBJ2-5, with 8 bases fitting TRBD1. CDR3 protein: CASSLAQGAEETQYF. The CDR3 nucleotides read TGTGCCAGCAGCTTAGCGCAGGGGGCGGAAGAGACCCAGTACTTC.